The source of this T cell receptor beta chain is a study of cytomegalovirus exposure and HLA in healthy donors (dated by TCRdb to 2016 to 2017). A note on the overall study: A later analysis indicated that the roughly 130 validation repertoires were generated on the platform also employed for the 600 to 750 repertoires of the first cohort. The study aimed to test whether cataloging public T cell receptors could reveal signatures of past pathogen exposure. In addition to the first cohort of 500 to 850 subjects, a separate validation cohort of 120 different subjects was used. To predict cytomegalovirus infection status, the study combined high-throughput TCR immunosequencing, statistical association of individual TCRs with disease status, and machine learning.

From the germline V gene (reference sequence), CDR1 is LNHDA and CDR2 is SQIVND. The junction carries 13 bases between V and J, which are trimmed by 9 bases and 1 base respectively. The CDR3 goes from the cysteine to the phenylalanine over 14 residues. Only the CDR3 portion is preserved as DNA: 42 bases, with reading frame beginning at the first base. Findings and caveats that apply to the study as a whole: While some public TCRs were present in many individuals, most TCR sequences turned up only very rarely across donors. In a later analysis, TCRs clustered in the first cohort were found to also tend to co-occur in the roughly 130 validation repertoires, with 94% of cluster scores above 0. The validation cohort had no HLA typing available for a later analysis, so co-occurrence within that cohort was assessed over all 130 or so repertoires. The study listed over 150 TCR beta chains as associated with cytomegalovirus. The authors suggested that the approach could potentially be extended to other disease states and immunological phenotypes. In vitro tests confirmed that three of the cytomegalovirus-associated TCR beta chains recognize cytomegalovirus antigens. In both the original and validation cohorts, the classifier was reported to diagnose cytomegalovirus status with high specificity and sensitivity.

Library preparation employed the immunoSEQ multiplex PCR assay. Per the source publication's procedure: To diagnose cytomegalovirus status from the catalog of TCR beta chain sequences, a statistical classification framework was built. Imported from immuneACCESS, the table was reduced by TCRdb to in-frame sequences with V and J called. These copies leave out some clones; in studies compared against another copy, an unresolved V gene accounts for under half, and the cause of the remainder is not known. Clonal size and the V and J genes are those of that table, whereas D and trimming came from the DNA. This sample is represented by roughly 150,000 clones; roughly 92% of them were singletons. The ten largest clonotypes hold around 0.7% of the sample. Donors formed part of the validation cohort, which comprised 120 subjects and was distinct from the first cohort of 666 subjects. To note about this clone: Its recognized antigen is unknown. Qualities for individual bases were not recorded, and no much larger clone is one base off.

The V gene is TRBV19 and the J gene is TRBJ2-1; the D region possibly corresponds to TRBD1 (7 bases align). The specimen sequenced was PBMCs. This clonotype was obtained from a man aged 18 to 30 in good health and CMV-seronegative. The CDR3 reads CASQGDSSYNEQFF. The sequenced DNA is TGTGCCAGCCAGGGGGACTCGTCCTACAATGAGCAGTTCTTC.